The clone carrying this TCR beta chain was found a few times. This entry belongs to a study of blood T cell repertoires in COVID-19. Across the whole study: Acute and convalescent COVID-19 samples came from the United States, Italy and Spain.

Which cohort a participant joined came from the clinical history participants gave. Authors' data handling: Cell counts per sample came from amplifying reference gene primers. Using immunoSEQ multiplex PCR, the repertoire was profiled, and TCRdb retains in-frame clones only, with some absent. From that table come the V and J calls and clone size; the DNA was used to work out D and trimming. Among some 260,000 clones listed, roughly 80% were seen once. V was clipped by 9 bases and J by 2 bases, with 10 bases between them. The CDR3 sequence is 13 residues long. Germline assignment: CDR1 SGHNT and CDR2 YENEEA.

Material: PBMCs or T cells enriched from blood (not recorded which). The chain uses TRBV11-3 and TRBJ2-2; D might be TRBD1 (6 bases). This receptor was obtained from a man in his thirties or forties with acute COVID-19. CDR3: CASHRENTGELFF. As DNA, the CDR3 is TGTGCCAGTCACAGGGAAAACACCGGGGAGCTGTTTTTT.